The rows below give T cell receptor beta chains drawn from one sample of a study of monozygotic twins with inflammatory bowel disease. Reanalyzing the 5' RACE reads, TCRdb keeps one entry per CDR3 protein, without DNA. The listing contains some 150,000 distinct CDR3 sequences. Source material: blood. The receptors derive from a human donor with ulcerative colitis or Crohn's disease, or a healthy co-twin of an affected twin (not recorded which). Each CDR3 is given with its conserved first and last residue. The order of the fields is V gene, J gene, CDR3 protein.

TRBV5-1	TRBJ2-5	CASSHRLAATLQYF
TRBV5-4	TRBJ2-5	CASSLVRTKETQYF
TRBV10-3	TRBJ1-3	CAVPGHGSGNTIYF
TRBV7-3	TRBJ2-7	CASSLNGLAGVTYEQYF
TRBV4-1	TRBJ2-4	CASSPGVPRGAKNIQYF
TRBV5-1	TRBJ2-2	CASSFGGNTGELFF
TRBV19	TRBJ2-2	CASSSPRTGVITGELFF
TRBV12-3/TRBV12-4	TRBJ2-2	CASRGTTGELFF
TRBV11-2	TRBJ2-7	CASSRAGGFSSYEQYF
TRBV11-2	TRBJ2-3	CASTSGWGGSDTQYF
TRBV6-1	TRBJ2-1	CASSEPSSYNEQFF
TRBV5-1	TRBJ2-3	CASSGGASDMGYGEYF
TRBV20-1	TRBJ1-5	CSAKNPGGNQPQHF
TRBV28	TRBJ2-5	CASSLVLNPQYF
TRBV6-6	TRBJ1-4	CASSVGTGSEKLFF
TRBV29-1	TRBJ2-5	CSAGQYQETQYF
TRBV30	TRBJ1-1	CAWSTPEGGVNTEAFF
TRBV11-1	TRBJ2-7	CASSPHGDRASYEQYF
TRBV5-5	TRBJ1-2	CASSPTGGYGYTF
TRBV11-3	TRBJ2-5	CASKAGYQETQYF
TRBV11-2	TRBJ2-3	CASSSTRWTTSGGADTQYF
TRBV7-2	TRBJ1-1	CASSLDRVGRAFF
TRBV4-1	TRBJ2-7	CASSQPTSGRAEQYF
TRBV4-2	TRBJ2-7	CASRSRLAGGGEQYF
TRBV28	TRBJ2-1	CASSLLGQEGYNEQFF
TRBV5-6	TRBJ1-3	CASSWTDSGNTIYF
TRBV3-1	TRBJ2-3	CASSQEHGDTQYF
TRBV9	TRBJ1-3	CASSATGGESGNTIYF
TRBV24-1	TRBJ1-5	CATSDSLSSQPQHF
TRBV7-8	TRBJ2-1	CASSEGPPDEQFF
TRBV20-1	TRBJ1-4	CSAITSAGEKLFF
TRBV19	TRBJ2-1	CASGVGEVREQFF
TRBV7-2	TRBJ1-6	CASSLGQGSPLHF
TRBV4-2	TRBJ1-6	CASSQGDRDNSPLHF
TRBV18	TRBJ2-3	CASSPAAGAFRDTQYF
TRBV30	TRBJ1-1	CAWSLKWRRGNTEAFF
TRBV5-4	TRBJ1-1	CASSLSTENTEAFF
TRBV10-3	TRBJ2-7	CANAPGQGNEQYF
TRBV20-1	TRBJ2-7	CSAIPDGYEQYF
TRBV21-1	TRBJ1-1	CATNVPGHRTEAFF
TRBV25-1	TRBJ1-1	CASSERRWAETEAFF
TRBV6-4	TRBJ2-1	CVSSEEPYDNEQFF
TRBV11-1	TRBJ2-6	CASSLFSFRTGYTGANVLTF
TRBV27	TRBJ1-6	CASSLTAGSSYNSPLHF
TRBV2	TRBJ2-1	CASSEASGGYNEQFF
TRBV9	TRBJ2-1	CASSRWTSGNGEQFF
TRBV25-1	TRBJ2-5	CASSETDRDRGTQYF
TRBV19	TRBJ1-2	CASRNYWTGDSRDGYTF
TRBV6-1	TRBJ1-1	CASSRGQIGNTEAFF
TRBV28	TRBJ2-4	CASSLSGKNIQYF
TRBV20-1	TRBJ2-3	CSASPGTGGWDTQYF
TRBV20-1	TRBJ1-2	CSADRGFGAGYTF